Below, one T cell receptor beta chain is given with its context. The antigen is unknown. Expressed TCRB transcripts were sequenced because the entire RNA isolate underwent reverse transcription. Clones were sequenced by immunoSEQ multiplex PCR, and TCRdb holds only the in-frame ones, with some missing. The sample lists hundreds of thousands of clones, roughly an eighth occurring once. The V end was cut by 11 bases, the J end by 7 bases, with 12 bases between. The CDR3 sequence is 11 residues long. Germline lookup yields CDR1 ENHRY and CDR2 SYGVKD. These data are taken from a study of beta chain features in type 1 diabetes. Study outcomes and limitations: There was a moderate but significant shortening of TCRB CDR3s in all four CD4+ subsets of Type 1 diabetes patients.

CD4+ cells of the naive, central memory, regulatory and stem cell-like memory types were sorted via CD45RO/CCR7/CD25/CD127/CD95/CD27. V is TRBV10-3 and J is TRBJ2-1; perhaps TRBD2 as D (5 bases). Material: naive CD4+ T cells from blood. This sequence was found in a man younger than 35 with type 1 diabetes. The CDR3 DNA is TGTGCCGGAGGCTCTCGGAATGAGCAGTTCTTC. It codes for CAGGSRNEQFF.